The rows below give T cell receptor beta chains drawn from one sample of a study of shared clonotypes between healthy human individuals. Measured with immunoSEQ multiplex PCR; TCRdb has only the in-frame clones, and not every one. The table has over a million clones, roughly 96% seen once; the top ten hold roughly 1.2%. Sequencing was performed on naive CD4+ T cells sorted from blood. Source of these receptors: a man aged 25-45 years in good health. Each CDR3 is given with its conserved first and last residue. A D gene is named only where the DNA matches it firmly. Size values are once, few and many counts, or a class for expanded clones, and some rows have none.

v_call,clone_size,j_call,d_call,cdr3_aa,cdr3_nt
TRBV5-1,-,TRBJ2-7,TRBD2,CASSLALAGVSGEQYF,TGCGCCAGCAGCTTGGCCCTAGCGGGAGTCTCGGGAGAGCAGTACTTC
TRBV9,-,TRBJ2-7,-,CASSVGRGGRAYEQYF,TGTGCCAGCAGCGTAGGGAGGGGAGGTCGGGCCTACGAGCAGTACTTC
TRBV6-1,-,TRBJ1-5,-,CASSEQLSNQPQHF,TGTGCCAGCAGTGAACAGCTTAGCAATCAGCCCCAGCATTTT
TRBV6-6,once,TRBJ2-7,TRBD1,CASSGDRAYEQYF,TGTGCCAGCAGCGGGGACAGGGCTTACGAGCAGTACTTC
TRBV7-9,-,TRBJ2-2,-,CASSPRQGGELFF,TGTGCCAGCAGCCCCCGCCAGGGCGGGGAGCTGTTTTTT
TRBV5-1,once,TRBJ2-2,-,CASSTLAQGPSTGELFF,TGCGCCAGCAGCACGCTTGCCCAGGGGCCGAGCACCGGGGAGCTGTTTTTT
TRBV5-1,-,TRBJ1-4,TRBD1,CASSLVGDRVEKLFF,TGCGCCAGCAGCTTGGTCGGGGACAGGGTTGAAAAACTGTTTTTT
TRBV28,-,TRBJ2-1,TRBD2,CASRGPGLAGGGFYNEQFF,TGTGCCAGCAGGGGACCGGGACTAGCGGGAGGAGGGTTCTACAATGAGCAGTTCTTC
TRBV4-2,-,TRBJ2-2,-,CASSQEVSRNTGELFF,TGTGCCAGCAGCCAAGAGGTGTCTAGAAATACCGGGGAGCTGTTTTTT
TRBV5-1,-,TRBJ2-7,TRBD2,CASSSTGLAVYEQYF,TGCGCCAGCAGCTCGACAGGACTAGCAGTCTACGAGCAGTACTTC
TRBV29-1,-,TRBJ2-3,-,CSVVGGLRVRTDTQYF,TGCAGCGTTGTAGGAGGTCTGAGAGTCCGCACAGATACGCAGTATTTT
TRBV7-9,-,TRBJ2-1,-,CASSPDLVFYEQFF,TGTGCCAGCAGCCCCGACTTAGTTTTTTATGAGCAGTTCTTC
TRBV7-9,-,TRBJ2-2,-,CASGPRGEVATGELFF,TGTGCCAGCGGTCCTCGAGGAGAGGTAGCTACCGGGGAGCTGTTTTTT
TRBV4-1,-,TRBJ1-2,-,CASSQLPGQFYGYTF,TGCGCCAGCAGCCAACTTCCGGGACAATTTTATGGCTACACCTTC
TRBV11-2,-,TRBJ2-2,TRBD2,CASSLVPAGVAGELFF,TGTGCCAGCAGCTTAGTTCCAGCGGGAGTGGCCGGGGAGCTGTTTTTT
TRBV28,-,TRBJ2-1,-,CASSLVSSYNEQFF,TGTGCCAGCAGTTTGGTAAGCTCCTACAATGAGCAGTTCTTC
TRBV15,-,TRBJ2-2,-,CATSRAGRINTGELFF,TGTGCCACCAGCAGAGCCGGACGGATAAACACCGGGGAGCTGTTTTTT
TRBV19,-,TRBJ1-5,-,CASSIDIRGNQPQHF,TGTGCCAGTAGTATAGATATTCGGGGCAATCAGCCCCAGCATTTT
TRBV6-5,-,TRBJ1-3,-,CASSYSTVGLGNTIYF,TGTGCCAGCAGTTACTCGACCGTCGGCTTAGGAAACACCATATATTTT
TRBV7-9,-,TRBJ1-3,-,CASSGLNTIYF,TGTGCCAGCAGCGGACTGAACACCATATATTTT
TRBV9,-,TRBJ2-1,-,CASSARTAGYNEQFF,TGTGCCAGCAGCGCTCGGACAGCAGGCTACAATGAGCAGTTCTTC
TRBV9,-,TRBJ2-3,TRBD2,CASSVEGTSGRWGTDTQYF,TGTGCCAGCAGCGTAGAAGGGACTAGCGGGAGATGGGGCACAGATACGCAGTATTTT
TRBV6-1,-,TRBJ2-7,-,CASTRGYEQYF,TGTGCCAGCACCCGGGGCTACGAGCAGTACTTC
TRBV7-2,-,TRBJ2-7,TRBD2,CASSSLSGGAYEQYF,TGTGCCAGCAGCTCTTTGTCGGGGGGGGCCTACGAGCAGTACTTC
TRBV5-4,-,TRBJ2-5,TRBD1,CASSWMDRAQETQYF,TGTGCCAGCAGCTGGATGGACAGGGCACAAGAGACCCAGTACTTC
TRBV4-1,once,TRBJ2-2,TRBD1,CASSQDGSGGDTGELFF,TGCGCCAGCAGCCAAGATGGCTCAGGGGGCGACACCGGGGAGCTGTTTTTT
TRBV10-3,few,TRBJ1-2,-,CAISESWGNYGYTF,TGTGCCATCAGTGAGTCTTGGGGAAACTATGGCTACACCTTC
TRBV7-9,-,TRBJ2-1,TRBD2,CASSLGGSPDEQFF,TGTGCCAGTAGCTTGGGCGGGAGTCCAGATGAGCAGTTCTTC
TRBV10-2,-,TRBJ2-3,-,CASSHLGVSTDTQYF,TGCGCCAGCAGTCATTTGGGGGTTTCCACAGATACGCAGTATTTT
TRBV28,-,TRBJ1-2,-,CASSLGTKDGYTF,TGTGCCAGCAGTTTGGGGACAAAGGATGGCTACACCTTC
TRBV7-9,-,TRBJ2-7,-,CASSDQILGQSYEQYF,TGTGCCAGCAGCGACCAAATCCTAGGACAGAGCTACGAGCAGTACTTC
TRBV5-1,-,TRBJ1-1,TRBD1,CASSSGTGGAMNTEAFF,TGCGCCAGCAGTTCCGGGACAGGCGGGGCCATGAACACTGAAGCTTTCTTT